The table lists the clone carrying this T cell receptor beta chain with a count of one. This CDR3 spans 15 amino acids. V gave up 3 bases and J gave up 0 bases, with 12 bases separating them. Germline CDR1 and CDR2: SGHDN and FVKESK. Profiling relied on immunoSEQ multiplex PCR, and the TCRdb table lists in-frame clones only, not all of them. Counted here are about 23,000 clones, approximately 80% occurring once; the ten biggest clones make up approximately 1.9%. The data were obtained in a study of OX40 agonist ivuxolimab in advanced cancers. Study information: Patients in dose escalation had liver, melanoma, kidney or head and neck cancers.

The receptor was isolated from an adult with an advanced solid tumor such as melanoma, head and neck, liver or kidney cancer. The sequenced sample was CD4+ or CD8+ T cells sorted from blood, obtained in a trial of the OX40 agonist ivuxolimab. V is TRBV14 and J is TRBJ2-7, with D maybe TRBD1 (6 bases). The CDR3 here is CASSQWQGSSYEQYF. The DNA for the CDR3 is TGTGCCAGCAGCCAGTGGCAGGGGAGCTCCTACGAGCAGTACTTC.